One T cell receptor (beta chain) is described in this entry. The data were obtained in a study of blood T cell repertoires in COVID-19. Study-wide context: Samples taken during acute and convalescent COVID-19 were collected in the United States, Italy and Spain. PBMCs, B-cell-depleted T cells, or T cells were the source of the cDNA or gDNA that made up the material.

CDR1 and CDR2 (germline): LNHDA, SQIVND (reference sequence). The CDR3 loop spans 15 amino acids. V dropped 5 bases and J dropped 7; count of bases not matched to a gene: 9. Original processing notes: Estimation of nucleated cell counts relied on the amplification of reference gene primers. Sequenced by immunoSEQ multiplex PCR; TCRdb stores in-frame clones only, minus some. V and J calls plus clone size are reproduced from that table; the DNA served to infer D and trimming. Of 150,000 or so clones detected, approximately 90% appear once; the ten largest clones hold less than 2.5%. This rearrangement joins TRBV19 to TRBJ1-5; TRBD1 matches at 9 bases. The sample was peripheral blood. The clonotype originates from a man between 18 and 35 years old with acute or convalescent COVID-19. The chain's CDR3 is CASSWGQGKGQPQHF. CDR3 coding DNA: TGTGCCAGTAGTTGGGGACAGGGAAAGGGGCAGCCCCAGCATTTT. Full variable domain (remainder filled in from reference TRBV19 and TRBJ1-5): DGGITQSPKYLFRKEGQNVTLSCEQNLNHDAMYWYRQDPGQGLRLIYYSQIVNDFQKGDIAEGYSVSREKKESFPLTVTSAQKNPTAFYLCASSWGQGKGQPQHFGDGTRLSIL.